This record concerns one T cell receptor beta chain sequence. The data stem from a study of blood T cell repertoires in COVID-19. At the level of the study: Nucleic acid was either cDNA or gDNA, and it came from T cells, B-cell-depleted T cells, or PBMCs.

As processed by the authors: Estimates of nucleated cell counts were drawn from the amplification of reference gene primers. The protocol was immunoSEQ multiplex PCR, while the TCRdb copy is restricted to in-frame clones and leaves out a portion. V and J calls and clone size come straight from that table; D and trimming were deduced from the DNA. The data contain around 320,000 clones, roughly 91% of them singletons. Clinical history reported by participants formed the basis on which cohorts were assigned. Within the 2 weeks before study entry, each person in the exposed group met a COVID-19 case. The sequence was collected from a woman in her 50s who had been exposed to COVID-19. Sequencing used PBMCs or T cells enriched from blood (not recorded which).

The CDR3 sequence: CASSQGRGGNQPQHF. The DNA of the CDR3 is TGTGCCAGCAGCCAGGGGAGGGGGGGCAATCAGCCCCAGCATTTT. The V gene is TRBV7-2, the J gene TRBJ1-5; the D gene is possibly TRBD1 (6 bases). The germline V gene has CDR1 SGHTA and CDR2 FQGNSA. V was pared by 5 bases and J by 2 bases, with 13 bases between. The CDR3 consists of 15 residues.